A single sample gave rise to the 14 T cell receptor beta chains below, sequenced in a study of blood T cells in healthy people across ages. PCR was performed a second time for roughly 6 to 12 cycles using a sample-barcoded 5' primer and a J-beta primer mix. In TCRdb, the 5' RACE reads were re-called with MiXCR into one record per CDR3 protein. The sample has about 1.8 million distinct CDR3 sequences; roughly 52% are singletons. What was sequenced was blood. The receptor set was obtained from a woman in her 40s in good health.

The CDR3 DNA reads TGTGCCAGCAGCACAAAAACGAGGACAGGGGGCGAACGTGGCTACACCTTC. Residues: CASSTKTRTGGERGYTF. This sequence joins TRBV28 and TRBJ1-2; 11 nucleotides match TRBD1. The CDR3 totals 17 residues. The trim removed 6 bases at V and 7 bases at J, leaving 16 bases unmatched. Germline CDR1 and CDR2: MDHEN and SYDVKM.

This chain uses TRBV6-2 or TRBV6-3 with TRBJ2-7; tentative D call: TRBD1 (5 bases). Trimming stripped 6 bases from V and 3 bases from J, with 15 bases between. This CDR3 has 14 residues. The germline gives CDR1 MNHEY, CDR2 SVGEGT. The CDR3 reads CASRRGLGNYEQYF. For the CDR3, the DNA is TGTGCCAGCAGAAGGGGTTTAGGAAACTACGAGCAGTACTTC.

The CDR3 spells CATSSGVGPYNEQFF. The CDR3, as DNA: TGTGCCACCTCCTCCGGCGTGGGGCCTTACAATGAGCAGTTCTTC. The chain joins TRBV24-1 to TRBJ2-1; TRBD1 is a possible D gene (5 bases). V lost 9 bases, J lost 4 bases, and 18 bases lay in between. The CDR3 contains 15 residues. Germline V gives CDR1 KGHDR, CDR2 SFDVKD.

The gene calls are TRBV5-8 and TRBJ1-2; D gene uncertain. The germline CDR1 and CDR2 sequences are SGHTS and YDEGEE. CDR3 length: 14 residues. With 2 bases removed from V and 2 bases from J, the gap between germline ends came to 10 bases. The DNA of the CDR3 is TGTGCCAGCAGCTTCCTCGGGTCAAACTATGGCTACACCTTC. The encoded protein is CASSFLGSNYGYTF.

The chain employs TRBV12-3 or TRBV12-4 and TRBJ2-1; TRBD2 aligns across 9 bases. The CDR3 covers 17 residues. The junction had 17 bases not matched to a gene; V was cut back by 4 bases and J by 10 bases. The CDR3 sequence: CASSSPGASGVMKEQFF. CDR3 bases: TGTGCCAGCAGTTCTCCCGGGGCTAGCGGGGTGATGAAAGAGCAGTTCTTC.

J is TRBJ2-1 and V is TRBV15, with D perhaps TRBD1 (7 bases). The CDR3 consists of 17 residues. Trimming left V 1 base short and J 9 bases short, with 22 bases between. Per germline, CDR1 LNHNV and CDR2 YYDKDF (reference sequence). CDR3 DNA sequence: TGTGCCACCAGCAGAGGAGGGGGCGGGGTCCTTCGCCGTGAGCAGTTCTTC. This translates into CATSRGGGGVLRREQFF.

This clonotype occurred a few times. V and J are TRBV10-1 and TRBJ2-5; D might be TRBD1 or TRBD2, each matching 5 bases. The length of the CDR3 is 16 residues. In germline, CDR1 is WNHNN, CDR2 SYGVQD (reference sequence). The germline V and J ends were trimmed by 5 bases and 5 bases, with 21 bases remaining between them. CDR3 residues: CASSSPDEGRGETQYF. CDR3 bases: TGCGCCAGCAGTTCCCCCGATGAGGGGAGAGGGGAGACCCAGTACTTC.

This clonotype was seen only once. The CDR3 DNA follows: TGTGCCAGCAGAGTCATGGGAGATACGCAGTATTTT. It codes for CASRVMGDTQYF. This chain uses TRBV27 with TRBJ2-3; no clear D. The CDR3 runs to 12 residues. V lost 6 bases to trimming and J lost 5 bases, with 9 bases between them. Germline V gene sequence: CDR1 MNHEY, CDR2 SMNVEV (reference sequence).

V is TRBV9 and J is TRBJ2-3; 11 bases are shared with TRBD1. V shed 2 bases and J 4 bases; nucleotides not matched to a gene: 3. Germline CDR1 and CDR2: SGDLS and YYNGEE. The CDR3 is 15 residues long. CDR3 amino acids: CASSVWTGGPDTQYF. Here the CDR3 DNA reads TGTGCCAGCAGCGTCTGGACAGGGGGCCCAGATACGCAGTATTTT.

The CDR3 coding sequence is TGCAGCGTTGTGGGGTATAGCTCCTACAATGAGCAGTACTTC. Translated, it gives CSVVGYSSYNEQYF. The J gene is TRBJ2-1, the V gene TRBV29-1; D unclear. The DNA end is a closer match to TRBJ2-7, so the J assignment may be wrong. This CDR3 has 14 amino acids. Germline V gene lookup returns CDR1 SQVTM and CDR2 ANQGSEA.

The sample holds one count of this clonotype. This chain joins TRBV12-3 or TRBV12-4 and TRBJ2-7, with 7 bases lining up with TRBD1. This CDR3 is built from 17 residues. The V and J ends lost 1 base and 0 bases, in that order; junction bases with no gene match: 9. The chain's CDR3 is CASSLGSIGQVSYEQYF. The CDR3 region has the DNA TGTGCCAGCAGTTTAGGATCTATTGGACAGGTCTCCTACGAGCAGTACTTC.

Written as DNA, the CDR3 is TGTGCCAGCAGCCCTGGACAGGACTATCAGCCCCAGCATTTT. Its translation is CASSPGQDYQPQHF. The rearrangement joins TRBV7-2 to TRBJ1-5; 7 bases align to TRBD1. Germline loops: CDR1 SGHTA, CDR2 FQGNSA. The junction had 6 bases not matched to a gene; V was cut back by 5 bases and J by 5 bases. This CDR3 is 14 amino acids long.

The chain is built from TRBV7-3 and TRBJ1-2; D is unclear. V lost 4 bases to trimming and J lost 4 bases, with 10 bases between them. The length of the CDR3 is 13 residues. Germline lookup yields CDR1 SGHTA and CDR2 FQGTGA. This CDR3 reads CASSSSDGYGYTF. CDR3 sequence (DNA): TGTGCCAGCAGCTCTTCGGACGGCTATGGCTACACCTTC.

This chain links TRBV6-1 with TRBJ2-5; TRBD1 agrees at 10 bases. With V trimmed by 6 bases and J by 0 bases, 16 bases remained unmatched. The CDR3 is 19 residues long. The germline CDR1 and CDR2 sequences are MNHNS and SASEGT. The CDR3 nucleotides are TGTGCCAGCAGAAACAATCGGGACAGGGGAGTCGCGTACCAAGAGACCCAGTACTTC. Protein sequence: CASRNNRDRGVAYQETQYF.